This T cell receptor (beta chain) is drawn from a study of blood T cell repertoires in COVID-19. Study in general: Acute and convalescent COVID-19 samples came from the United States, Italy and Spain. T cells, B-cell-depleted T cells, or PBMCs supplied cDNA or gDNA.

The CDR3 totals 19 residues. The V gene end was trimmed by 4 bases and the J gene end by 0 bases; junction bases not matched to a gene: 10. Germline CDR1 SGHRS, CDR2 YFSETQ. Per the original methods: Estimation of nucleated cell counts was performed using reference gene primer amplification. Sequencing was performed with immunoSEQ multiplex PCR; in TCRdb, only in-frame clones are kept and a portion is missing. V and J calls and clone size are given by that table; D and trimming were obtained from the DNA. The table has some 240,000 clones, roughly 84% seen once. This TCR was sampled from a woman aged 35 to 49 who had recovered from COVID-19. The chain employs TRBV5-1 and TRBJ2-2, with 12 bases that match TRBD2. Sequencing was performed on peripheral blood. For the CDR3, the DNA is TGCGCCAGCAGCCCGGATCTAGCGGGGGGGAACGCGAACACCGGGGAGCTGTTTTTT. It is translated as CASSPDLAGGNANTGELFF.